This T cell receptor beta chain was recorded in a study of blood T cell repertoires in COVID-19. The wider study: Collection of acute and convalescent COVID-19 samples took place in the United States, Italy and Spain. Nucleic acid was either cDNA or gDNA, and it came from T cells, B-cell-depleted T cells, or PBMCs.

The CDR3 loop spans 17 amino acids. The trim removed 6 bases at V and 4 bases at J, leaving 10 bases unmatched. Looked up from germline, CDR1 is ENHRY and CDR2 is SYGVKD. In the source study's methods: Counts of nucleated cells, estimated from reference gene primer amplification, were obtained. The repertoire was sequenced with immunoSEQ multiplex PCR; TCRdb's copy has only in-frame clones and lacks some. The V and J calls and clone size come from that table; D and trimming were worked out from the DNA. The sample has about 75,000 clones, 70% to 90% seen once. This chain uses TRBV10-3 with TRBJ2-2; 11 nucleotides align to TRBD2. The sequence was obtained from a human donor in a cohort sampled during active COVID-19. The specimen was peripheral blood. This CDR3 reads CAIRPVAGGPGTGELFF. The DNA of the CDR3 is TGTGCCATCAGGCCGGTAGCGGGAGGGCCGGGCACCGGGGAGCTGTTTTTT.